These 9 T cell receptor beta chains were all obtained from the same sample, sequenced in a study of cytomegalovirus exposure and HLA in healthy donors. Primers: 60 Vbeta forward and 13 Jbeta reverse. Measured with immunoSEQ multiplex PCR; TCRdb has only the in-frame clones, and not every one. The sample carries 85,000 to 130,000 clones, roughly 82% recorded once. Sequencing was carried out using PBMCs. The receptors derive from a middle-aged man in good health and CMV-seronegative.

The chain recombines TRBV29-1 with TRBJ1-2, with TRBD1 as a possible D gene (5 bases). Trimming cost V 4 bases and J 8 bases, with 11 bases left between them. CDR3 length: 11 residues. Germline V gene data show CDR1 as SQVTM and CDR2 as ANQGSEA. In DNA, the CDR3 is TGCAGCGTTGCCAGCGGGGACGGCTACACCTTC. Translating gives CSVASGDGYTF.

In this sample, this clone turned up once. CDR3 DNA sequence: TGCGCCAGCAGCCCCGGACAGGGGGATCAGCCCCAGCATTTT. Protein product: CASSPGQGDQPQHF. The chain carries TRBV5-1 and TRBJ1-5; 10 bases map to TRBD1. Germline lookup yields CDR1 SGHRS and CDR2 YFSETQ. After removal of 4 bases from V and 5 bases from J, the junction contained 3 bases not matched to a gene. The CDR3 is 14 residues long.

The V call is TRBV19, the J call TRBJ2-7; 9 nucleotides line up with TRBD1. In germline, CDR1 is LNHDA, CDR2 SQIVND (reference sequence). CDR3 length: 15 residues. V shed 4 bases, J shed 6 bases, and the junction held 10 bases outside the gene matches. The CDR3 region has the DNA TGTGCCAGTAGTAGTTGGGGACAGGGTGTACCCGAGCAGTACTTC. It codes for CASSSWGQGVPEQYF.

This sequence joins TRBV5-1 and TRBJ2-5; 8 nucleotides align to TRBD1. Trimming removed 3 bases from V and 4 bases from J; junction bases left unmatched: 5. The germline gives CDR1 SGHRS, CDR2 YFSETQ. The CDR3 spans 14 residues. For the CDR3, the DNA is TGCGCCAGCAGCTCGACAGGGACAGGAGAGACCCAGTACTTC. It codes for CASSSTGTGETQYF.

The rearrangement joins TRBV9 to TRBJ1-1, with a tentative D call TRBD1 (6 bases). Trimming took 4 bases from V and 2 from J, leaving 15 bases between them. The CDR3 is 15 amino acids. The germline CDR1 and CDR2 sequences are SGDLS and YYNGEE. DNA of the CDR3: TGTGCCAGCAGCATCAGGGACAATCATAACACTGAAGCTTTCTTT. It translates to CASSIRDNHNTEAFF.

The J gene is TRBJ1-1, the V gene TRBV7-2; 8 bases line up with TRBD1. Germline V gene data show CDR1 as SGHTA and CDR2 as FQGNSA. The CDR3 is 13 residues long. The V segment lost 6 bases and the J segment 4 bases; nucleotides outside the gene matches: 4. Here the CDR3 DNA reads TGTGCCAGCAGGCAGGGGGCGCCCACTGAAGCTTTCTTT. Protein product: CASRQGAPTEAFF. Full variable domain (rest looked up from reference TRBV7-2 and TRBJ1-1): GAGVSQSPSNKVTEKGKDVELRCDPISGHTALYWYRQSLGQGLEFLIYFQGNSAPDKSGLPSDRFSAERTGGSVSTLTIQRTQQEDSAVYLCASRQGAPTEAFFGQGTRLTVV.

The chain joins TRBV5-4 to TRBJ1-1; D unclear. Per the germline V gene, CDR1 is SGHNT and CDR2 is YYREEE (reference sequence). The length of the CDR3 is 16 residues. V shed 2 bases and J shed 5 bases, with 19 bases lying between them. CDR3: CASSFFDPAEGTEAFF. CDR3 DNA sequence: TGTGCCAGCAGCTTTTTTGACCCCGCTGAGGGTACTGAAGCTTTCTTT.

The CDR3 sequence is CASSFSRDTANYGYTF. The CDR3 region has the DNA TGTGCCAGCAGTTTCTCCCGTGACACGGCCAACTATGGCTACACCTTC. This chain links TRBV27 with TRBJ1-2; D gene unclear. V shed 3 bases and J shed 2 bases, with 16 bases lying between them. This CDR3 comprises 16 residues. The germline CDR1 and CDR2 sequences are MNHEY and SMNVEV (reference sequence).

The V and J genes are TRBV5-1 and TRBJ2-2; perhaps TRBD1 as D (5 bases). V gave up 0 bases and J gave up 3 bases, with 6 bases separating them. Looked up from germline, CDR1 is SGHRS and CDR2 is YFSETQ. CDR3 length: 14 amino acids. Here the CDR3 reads CASSLVRDTGELFF. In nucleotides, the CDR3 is TGCGCCAGCAGCTTGGTCAGGGACACCGGGGAGCTGTTTTTT. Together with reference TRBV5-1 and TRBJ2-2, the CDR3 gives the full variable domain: KAGVTQTPRYLIKTRGQQVTLSCSPISGHRSVSWYQQTPGQGLQFLFEYFSETQRNKGNFPGRFSGRQFSNSRSEMNVSTLELGDSALYLCASSLVRDTGELFFGEGSRLTVL.